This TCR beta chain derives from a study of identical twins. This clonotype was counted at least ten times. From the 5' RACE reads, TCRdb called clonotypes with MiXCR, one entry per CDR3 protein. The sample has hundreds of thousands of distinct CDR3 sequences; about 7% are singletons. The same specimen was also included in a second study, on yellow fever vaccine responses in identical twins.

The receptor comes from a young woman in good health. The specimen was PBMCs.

Here the CDR3 DNA reads TGTGCCAGCAGCCTTGGGCCAGGGCAGTACTTC. This translates into CASSLGPGQYF. The chain couples TRBV12-3 or TRBV12-4 to TRBJ2-7; D unresolved. The CDR3 extends over 11 amino acids. V dropped 6 bases and J dropped 9 bases, with 12 bases sitting between them.